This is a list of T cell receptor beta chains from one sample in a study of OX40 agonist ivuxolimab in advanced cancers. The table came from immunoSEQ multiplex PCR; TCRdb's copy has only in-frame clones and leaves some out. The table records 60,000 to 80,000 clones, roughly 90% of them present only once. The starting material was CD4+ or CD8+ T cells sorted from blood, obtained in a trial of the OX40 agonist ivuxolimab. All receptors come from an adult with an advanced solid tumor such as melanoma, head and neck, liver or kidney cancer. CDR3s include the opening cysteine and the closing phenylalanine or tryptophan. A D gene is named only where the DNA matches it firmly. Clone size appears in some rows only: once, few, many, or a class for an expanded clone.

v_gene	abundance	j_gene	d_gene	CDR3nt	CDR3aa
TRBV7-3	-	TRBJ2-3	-	TGTGCCAGCAGCCTCAGGGGGGGCACAGATACGCAGTATTTT	CASSLRGGTDTQYF
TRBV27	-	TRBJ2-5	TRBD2	TGTGCCAGCAGTTCAGCGGGGCCCCAAGAGACCCAGTACTTC	CASSSAGPQETQYF
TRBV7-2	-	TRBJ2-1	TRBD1	TGTGCCAGCAGCACCCAGGGGGCGCTTTTTTATGAGCAGTTCTTC	CASSTQGALFYEQFF
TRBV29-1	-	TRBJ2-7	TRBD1	TGCAGCGTTGACCTTTTGACAGGGGGTTCCTACGAGCAGTACTTC	CSVDLLTGGSYEQYF
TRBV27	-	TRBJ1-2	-	TGTGCCAGCACCAATACGGGGGTTGCGAACTATGGCTACACCTTC	CASTNTGVANYGYTF
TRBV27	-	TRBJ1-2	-	TGTGCCAGCAGTTTATCGACCTTAAACCATGGCTACACCTTC	CASSLSTLNHGYTF
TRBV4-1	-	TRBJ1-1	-	TGCGCCAGCTCCGATGGAGACACTGAAGCTTTCTTT	CASSDGDTEAFF
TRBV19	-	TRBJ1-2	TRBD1	TGTGCCAGTGGGACAGGGGGCTATGGCTACACCTTC	CASGTGGYGYTF
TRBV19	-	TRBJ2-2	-	TGTGCCAGTAGGAGGGACGAGGAATCCGGGGAGCTGTTTTTT	CASRRDEESGELFF
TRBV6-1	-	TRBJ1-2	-	TGTGCCAGCACCCTCCCCTCATACGATGGCTACACCTTC	CASTLPSYDGYTF
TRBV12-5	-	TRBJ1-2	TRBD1	TGTGCTAGTGGTACGGGACAGGGAGGGAACTATGGCTACACCTTC	CASGTGQGGNYGYTF
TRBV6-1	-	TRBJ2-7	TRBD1	TGTGCCAGCAGTGTGACGGACAGGTACGAGCAGTACTTC	CASSVTDRYEQYF
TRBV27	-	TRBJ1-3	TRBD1	TGTGCCAGTTCTCGGACAGGAGACCAAAACACCATATATTTT	CASSRTGDQNTIYF
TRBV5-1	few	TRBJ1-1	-	TGCGCCAGCAGCGCTAGGTTCTCGAACACTGAAGCTTTCTTT	CASSARFSNTEAFF
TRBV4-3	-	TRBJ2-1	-	TGCGCCAGCAGCCAAGATACTCCCGGGACCTACAATGAGCAGTTCTTC	CASSQDTPGTYNEQFF
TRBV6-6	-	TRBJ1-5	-	TGTGCCAGCAGGCCGCCGGGGAACCAGCCCCAGCATTTT	CASRPPGNQPQHF
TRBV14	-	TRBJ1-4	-	TGTGCCAGCAGCCAAGGGAGGGAAAAACTGTTTTTT	CASSQGREKLFF
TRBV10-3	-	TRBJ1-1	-	TGTGCCATCAAAGGGGAACGGGGGACTGAAGCTTTCTTT	CAIKGERGTEAFF
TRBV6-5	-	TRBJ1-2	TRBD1	TGTGCCAGCAGTGAGGACAGGGAAGACTATGGCTACACCTTC	CASSEDREDYGYTF
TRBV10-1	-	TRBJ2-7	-	TGCGCCAGCAGTGAGTCGCCGTACGAGCAGTACTTC	CASSESPYEQYF
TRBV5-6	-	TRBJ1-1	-	TGTGCCAGCAGCTTCCAGGGTATTGAAGCTTTCTTT	CASSFQGIEAFF
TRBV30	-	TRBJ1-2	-	TGTGCCTGGAGTGTACAAGTGCGTTCCGGGCATGGCTACACCTTC	CAWSVQVRSGHGYTF
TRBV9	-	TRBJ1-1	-	TGTGCCAGCAGCGTAGGAGCGAGGGTTGGGAAGACAGAAGCTTTCTTT	CASSVGARVGKTEAFF
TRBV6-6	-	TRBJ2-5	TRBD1	TGTGCCAGCAGTTACCGGATCCTAACAGGGGGAGAGACCCAGTACTTC	CASSYRILTGGETQYF
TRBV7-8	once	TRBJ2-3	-	TGTGCCAGCAACAGGGACGCAGATACGCAGTATTTT	CASNRDADTQYF
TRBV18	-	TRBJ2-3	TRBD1	TGTGCCAGCTCCCCAGGGGGCTTCACAGATACGCAGTATTTT	CASSPGGFTDTQYF
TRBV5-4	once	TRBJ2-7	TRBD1	TGTGCCAGCAGCCCGGGACAGGTCGAGGGGTACGAGCAGTACTTC	CASSPGQVEGYEQYF
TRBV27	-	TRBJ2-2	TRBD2	TGTGCCAGCAGTTTAGGGGGGGGGACCGGGGAGCTGTTTTTT	CASSLGGGTGELFF
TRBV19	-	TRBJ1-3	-	TGTGCCAGTAGTGCTACAGTATCTGGAAACACCATATATTTT	CASSATVSGNTIYF
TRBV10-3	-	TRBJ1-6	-	TGTGCCATCAGTGACCGCCCAAAATCTGGGACGGTGCTTAATTCACCCCTCCACTTT	CAISDRPKSGTVLNSPLHF
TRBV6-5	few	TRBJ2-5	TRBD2	TGTGCCAGCAGTCCCGCGGGGGATTTGGAGACCCAGTACTTC	CASSPAGDLETQYF
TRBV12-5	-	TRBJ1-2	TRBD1	TGTGCTAGTGGTCCCTCCTGGGGACAGGTCATAATTGGGTATGGCTACACCTTC	CASGPSWGQVIIGYGYTF
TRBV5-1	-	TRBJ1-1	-	TGCGCCAGCAGGGTAACAGGGATGAACACTGAAGCTTTCTTT	CASRVTGMNTEAFF
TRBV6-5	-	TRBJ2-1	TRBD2	TGTGCCAGCAGTTTGACTAGCGGGGGGGTTCGCAATGAGCAGTTCTTC	CASSLTSGGVRNEQFF
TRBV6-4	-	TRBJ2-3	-	TGTGCCAGCAGCCGGGAGTTCGTTATAGGTACAGCAGATACGCAGTATTTT	CASSREFVIGTADTQYF
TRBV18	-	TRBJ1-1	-	TGTGCCAGCTCACCCAGGGGACCGACTGAAGCTTTCTTT	CASSPRGPTEAFF
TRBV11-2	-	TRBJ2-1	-	TGTGCCAGCAGCTTAGCTATAGACTCCTACAATGAGCAGTTCTTC	CASSLAIDSYNEQFF
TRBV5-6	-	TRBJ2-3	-	TGTGCCAGCAGCTTGGGTGGGACGATCACAGATACGCAGTATTTT	CASSLGGTITDTQYF
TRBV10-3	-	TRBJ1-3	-	TGTGCCATCAGCAACGACAGGACTCTCTCTGGAAACACCATATATTTT	CAISNDRTLSGNTIYF
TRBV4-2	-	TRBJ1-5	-	TGTGCCAGCAGCCAAGACGGTCAGATAAATCAGCCCCAGCATTTT	CASSQDGQINQPQHF
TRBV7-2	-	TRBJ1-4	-	TGTGCCAGCAGTAATAGCCTTAATGAAAAACTGTTTTTT	CASSNSLNEKLFF
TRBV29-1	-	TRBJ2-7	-	TGCAGCGTTGAACTAACAGGGATAATCGAGCAGTACTTC	CSVELTGIIEQYF
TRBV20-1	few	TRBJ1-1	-	TGCAGTCGCTTTCGGAACACTGAAGCTTTCTTT	CSRFRNTEAFF
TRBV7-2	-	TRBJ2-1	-	TGTGCCAGCAGCTTAACGGCAATTGGGTCGAGCAATGAGCAGTTCTTC	CASSLTAIGSSNEQFF